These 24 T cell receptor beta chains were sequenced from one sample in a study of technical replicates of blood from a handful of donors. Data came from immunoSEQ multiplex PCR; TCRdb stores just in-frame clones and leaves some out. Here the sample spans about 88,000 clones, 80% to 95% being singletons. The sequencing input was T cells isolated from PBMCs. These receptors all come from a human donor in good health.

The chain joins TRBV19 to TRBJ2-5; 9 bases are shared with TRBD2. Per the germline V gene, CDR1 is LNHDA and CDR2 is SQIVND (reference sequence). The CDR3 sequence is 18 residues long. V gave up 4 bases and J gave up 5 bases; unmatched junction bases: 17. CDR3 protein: CASSTSGIRRGGSETQYF. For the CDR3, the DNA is TGTGCCAGTAGTACCAGTGGGATAAGGCGGGGGGGCTCTGAGACCCAGTACTTC.

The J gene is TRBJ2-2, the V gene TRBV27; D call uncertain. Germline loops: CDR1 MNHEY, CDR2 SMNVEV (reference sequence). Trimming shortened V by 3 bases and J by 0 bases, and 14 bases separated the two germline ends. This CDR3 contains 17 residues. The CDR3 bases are TGTGCCAGCAGTTTTTCGAGTGAGATCGCGAACACCGGGGAGCTGTTTTTT. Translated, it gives CASSFSSEIANTGELFF.

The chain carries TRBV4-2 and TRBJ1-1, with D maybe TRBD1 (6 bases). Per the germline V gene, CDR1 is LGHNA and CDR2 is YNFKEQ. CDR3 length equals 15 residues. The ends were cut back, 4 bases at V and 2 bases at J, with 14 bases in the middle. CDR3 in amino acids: CASSRRTDPNTEAFF. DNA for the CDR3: TGTGCCAGCAGCCGACGGACAGACCCTAACACTGAAGCTTTCTTT.

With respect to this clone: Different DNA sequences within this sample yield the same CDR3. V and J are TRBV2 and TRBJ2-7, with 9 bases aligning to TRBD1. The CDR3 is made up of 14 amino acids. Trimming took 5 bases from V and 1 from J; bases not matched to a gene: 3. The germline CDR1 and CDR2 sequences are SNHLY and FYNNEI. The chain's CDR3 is CASSTGTGSYEQYF. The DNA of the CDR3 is TGTGCCAGCAGTACCGGGACAGGGTCCTACGAGCAGTACTTC.

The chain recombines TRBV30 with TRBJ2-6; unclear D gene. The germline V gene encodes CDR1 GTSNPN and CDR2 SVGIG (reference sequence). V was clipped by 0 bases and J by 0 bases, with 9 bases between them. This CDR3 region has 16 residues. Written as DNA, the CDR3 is TGTGCCTGGAGTGTGTCTATAATCTCTGGGGCCAACGTCCTGACTTTC. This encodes CAWSVSIISGANVLTF.

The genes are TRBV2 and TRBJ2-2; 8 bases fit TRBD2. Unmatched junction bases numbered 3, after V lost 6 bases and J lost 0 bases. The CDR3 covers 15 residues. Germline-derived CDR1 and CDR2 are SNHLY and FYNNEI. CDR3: CASSRGGTNTGELFF. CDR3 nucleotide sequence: TGTGCCAGCAGCCGCGGGGGGACGAACACCGGGGAGCTGTTTTTT.

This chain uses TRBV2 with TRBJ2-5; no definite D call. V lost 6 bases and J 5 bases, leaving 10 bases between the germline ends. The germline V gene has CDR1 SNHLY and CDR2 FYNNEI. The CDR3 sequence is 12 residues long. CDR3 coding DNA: TGTGCCAGCAGCCTGGAAGCGGAGACCCAGTACTTC. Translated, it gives CASSLEAETQYF. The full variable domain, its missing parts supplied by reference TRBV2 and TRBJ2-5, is EPEVTQTPSHQVTQMGQEVILRCVPISNHLYFYWYRQILGQKVEFLVSFYNNEISEKSEIFDDQFSVERPDGSNFTLKIRSTKLEDSAMYFCASSLEAETQYFGPGTRLLVL.

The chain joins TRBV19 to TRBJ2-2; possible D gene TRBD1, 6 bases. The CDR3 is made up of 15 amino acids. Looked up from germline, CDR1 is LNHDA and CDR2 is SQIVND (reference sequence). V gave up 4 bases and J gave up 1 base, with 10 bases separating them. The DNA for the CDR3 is TGTGCCAGTAGTACCGGACAGATGAACACCGGGGAGCTGTTTTTT. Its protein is CASSTGQMNTGELFF.

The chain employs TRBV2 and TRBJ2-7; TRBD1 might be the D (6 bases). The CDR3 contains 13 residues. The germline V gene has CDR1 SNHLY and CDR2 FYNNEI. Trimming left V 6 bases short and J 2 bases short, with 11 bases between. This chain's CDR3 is CASSTGSPYEQYF. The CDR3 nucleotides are TGTGCCAGCAGCACAGGGTCTCCCTACGAGCAGTACTTC.

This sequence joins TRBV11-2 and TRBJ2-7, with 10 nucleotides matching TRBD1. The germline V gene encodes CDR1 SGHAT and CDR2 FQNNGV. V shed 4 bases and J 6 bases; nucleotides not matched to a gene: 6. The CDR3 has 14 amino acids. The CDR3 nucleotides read TGTGCCAGCAGCTCGGGACAGGGGTTCTCCGAGCAGTACTTC. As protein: CASSSGQGFSEQYF.

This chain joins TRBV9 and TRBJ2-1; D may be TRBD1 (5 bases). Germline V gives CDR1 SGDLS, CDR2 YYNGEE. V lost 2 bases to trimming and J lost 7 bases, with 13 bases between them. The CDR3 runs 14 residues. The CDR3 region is CASSVAGWGNEQFF. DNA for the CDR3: TGTGCCAGCAGCGTCGCAGGGTGGGGAAATGAGCAGTTCTTC.

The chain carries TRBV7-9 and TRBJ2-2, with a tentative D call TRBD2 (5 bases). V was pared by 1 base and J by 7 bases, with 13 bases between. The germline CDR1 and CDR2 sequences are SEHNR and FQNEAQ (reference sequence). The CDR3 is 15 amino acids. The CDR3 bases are TGTGCCAGCAGCTTAGGGTATTTGGAGGACGGGGAGCTGTTTTTT. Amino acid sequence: CASSLGYLEDGELFF.

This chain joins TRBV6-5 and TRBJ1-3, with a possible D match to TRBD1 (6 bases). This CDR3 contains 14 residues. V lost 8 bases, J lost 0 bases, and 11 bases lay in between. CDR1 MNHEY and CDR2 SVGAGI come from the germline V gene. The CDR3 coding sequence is TGTGCCAGCGGGGACATGAGCTCTGGAAACACCATATATTTT. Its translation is CASGDMSSGNTIYF.

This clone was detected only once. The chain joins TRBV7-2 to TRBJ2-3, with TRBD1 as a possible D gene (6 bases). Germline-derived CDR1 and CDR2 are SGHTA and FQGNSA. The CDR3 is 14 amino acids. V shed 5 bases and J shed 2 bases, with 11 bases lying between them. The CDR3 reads CASSLWTVTDTQYF. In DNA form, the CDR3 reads TGTGCCAGCAGCCTGTGGACAGTCACAGATACGCAGTATTTT.

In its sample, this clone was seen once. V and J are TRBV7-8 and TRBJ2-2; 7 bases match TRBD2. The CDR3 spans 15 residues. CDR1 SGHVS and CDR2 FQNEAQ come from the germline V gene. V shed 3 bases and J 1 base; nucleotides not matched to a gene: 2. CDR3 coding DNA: TGTGCCAGCAGCTTTCCTAGCGGGAACACCGGGGAGCTGTTTTTT. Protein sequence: CASSFPSGNTGELFF.

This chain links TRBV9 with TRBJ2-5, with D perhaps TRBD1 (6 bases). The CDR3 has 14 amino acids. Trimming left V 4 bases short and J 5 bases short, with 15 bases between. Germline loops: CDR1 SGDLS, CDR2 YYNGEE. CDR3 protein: CASSSRTASETQYF. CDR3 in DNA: TGTGCCAGCAGCTCACGGACAGCATCGGAGACCCAGTACTTC.

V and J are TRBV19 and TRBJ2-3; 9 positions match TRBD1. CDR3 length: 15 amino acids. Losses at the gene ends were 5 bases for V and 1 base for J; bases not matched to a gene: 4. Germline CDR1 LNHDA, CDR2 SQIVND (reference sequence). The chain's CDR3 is CASSPRDRGTDTQYF. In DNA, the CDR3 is TGTGCCAGTAGTCCCCGGGACAGGGGCACAGATACGCAGTATTTT.

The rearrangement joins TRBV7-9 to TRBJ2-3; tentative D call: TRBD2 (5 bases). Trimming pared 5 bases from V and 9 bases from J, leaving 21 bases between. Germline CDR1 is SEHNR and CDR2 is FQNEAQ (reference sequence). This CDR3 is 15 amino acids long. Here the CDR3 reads CASSANSRHGETQYF. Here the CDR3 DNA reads TGTGCCAGCAGCGCTAATAGCCGCCATGGGGAGACGCAGTATTTT.

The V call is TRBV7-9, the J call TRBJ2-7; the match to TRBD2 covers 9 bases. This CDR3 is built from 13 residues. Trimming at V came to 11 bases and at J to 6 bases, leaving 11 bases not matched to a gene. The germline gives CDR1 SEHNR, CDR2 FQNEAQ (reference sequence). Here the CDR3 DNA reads TGTGCCTGTTCCGGGACTAGCCCCAGCGAGCAGTACTTC. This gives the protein CACSGTSPSEQYF.

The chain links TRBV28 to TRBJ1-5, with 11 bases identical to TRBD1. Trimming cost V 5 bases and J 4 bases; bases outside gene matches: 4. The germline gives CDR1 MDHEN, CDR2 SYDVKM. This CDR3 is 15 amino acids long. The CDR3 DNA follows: TGTGCCAGCAGTCCAGGGACAGGGGGTAATCAGCCCCAGCATTTT. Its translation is CASSPGTGGNQPQHF.

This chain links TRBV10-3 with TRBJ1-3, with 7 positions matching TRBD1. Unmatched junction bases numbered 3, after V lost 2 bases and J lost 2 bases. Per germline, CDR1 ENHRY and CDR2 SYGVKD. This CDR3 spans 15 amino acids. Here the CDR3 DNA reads TGTGCCATCAGTGAGAAGACAGGGCCTGGAAACACCATATATTTT. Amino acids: CAISEKTGPGNTIYF.

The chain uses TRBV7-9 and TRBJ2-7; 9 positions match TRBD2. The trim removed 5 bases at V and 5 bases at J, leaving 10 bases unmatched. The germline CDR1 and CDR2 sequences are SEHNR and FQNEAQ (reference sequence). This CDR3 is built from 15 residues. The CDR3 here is CASSPGLAGFNEQYF. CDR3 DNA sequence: TGTGCCAGCAGCCCGGGACTAGCCGGTTTCAACGAGCAGTACTTC.

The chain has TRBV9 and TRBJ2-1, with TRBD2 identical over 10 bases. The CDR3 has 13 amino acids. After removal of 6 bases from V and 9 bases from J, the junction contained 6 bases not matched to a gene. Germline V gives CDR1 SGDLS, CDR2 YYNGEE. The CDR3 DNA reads TGTGCCAGCAACAGCGGGGGGGCCGTTGAGCAGTTCTTC. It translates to CASNSGGAVEQFF.

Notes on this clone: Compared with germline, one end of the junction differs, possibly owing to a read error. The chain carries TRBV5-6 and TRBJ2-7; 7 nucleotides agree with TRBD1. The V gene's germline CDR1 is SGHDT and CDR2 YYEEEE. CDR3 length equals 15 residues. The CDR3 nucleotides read TGTGCCAGCAGCCCTCAGGGGGTCCCCTCCTCCGAGCAGTACTTC. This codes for CASSPQGVPSSEQYF.